This is a list of T cell receptor beta chains from one sample in a study of cytomegalovirus exposure and HLA in healthy donors. Repertoires were generated with immunoSEQ multiplex PCR, while TCRdb's copy carries only in-frame clones and drops some. The data show 150,000 or so clones, about three quarters seen once. Sequences were obtained from PBMCs. Receptors originate from a woman between 40 and 55 years old in good health and CMV-seropositive. Both conserved end residues are part of each CDR3. The D gene is left open where the match is weak. Where a row states a size, it is once, few, many or the class of an expanded clone; other rows omit it.

abundance,j_gene,d_gene,v_gene,CDR3aa,CDR3nt
-,TRBJ1-6,-,TRBV9,CASSVVPEGNSPLHF,TGTGCCAGCAGCGTAGTGCCGGAGGGGAATTCACCCCTCCACTTT
-,TRBJ1-2,-,TRBV6-5,CASSYQGRGGYTF,TGTGCCAGCAGTTACCAGGGCAGGGGAGGCTACACCTTC
-,TRBJ2-7,-,TRBV19,CASSHTTGYEQYF,TGTGCCAGTAGTCACACGACGGGCTACGAGCAGTACTTC
-,TRBJ2-1,TRBD2,TRBV9,CASSVGPRGDEQFF,TGTGCCAGCAGCGTAGGCCCGCGGGGGGACGAGCAGTTCTTC
-,TRBJ2-5,-,TRBV5-1,CASSVGGIQETQYF,TGCGCCAGCAGCGTTGGGGGGATCCAAGAGACCCAGTACTTC
-,TRBJ1-2,TRBD1,TRBV7-9,CASSNAGQGASYGYTF,TGTGCCAGCAGCAACGCCGGACAGGGGGCCTCTTATGGCTACACCTTC
-,TRBJ1-2,TRBD1,TRBV6-1,CAISGGSYGYTF,TGTGCCATATCAGGGGGCAGCTATGGCTACACCTTC
-,TRBJ1-5,-,TRBV19,CASRRGRNQPQHF,TGTGCCAGTAGGCGGGGACGGAATCAGCCCCAGCATTTT
-,TRBJ1-1,-,TRBV5-1,CASSLESERNTEAFF,TGCGCCAGCAGCTTGGAGAGCGAAAGGAACACTGAAGCTTTCTTT
-,TRBJ1-6,-,TRBV2,CAQHGAVSSPLHF,TGTGCCCAGCATGGGGCCGTGAGTTCACCCCTCCACTTT
few,TRBJ2-1,TRBD2,TRBV6-4,CASSDSGRANEQFF,TGTGCCAGCAGTGACTCAGGGAGGGCGAATGAGCAGTTCTTC
-,TRBJ1-5,TRBD1,TRBV30,CAWSRKLRDREYSNQPQHF,TGTGCCTGGAGCAGGAAGCTCCGGGACAGGGAATATAGCAATCAGCCCCAGCATTTT
-,TRBJ2-7,-,TRBV14,CASSNSYEQYF,TGTGCCAGCAGTAACAGTTACGAGCAGTACTTC
-,TRBJ1-2,-,TRBV9,CASSVSGDTLNYGYTF,TGTGCCAGCAGCGTATCAGGGGACACCCTAAACTATGGCTACACCTTC
-,TRBJ2-1,-,TRBV4-3,CASSQTSGGIYNEQFF,TGCGCCAGCAGCCAGACAAGTGGGGGGATCTACAATGAGCAGTTCTTC
once,TRBJ2-2,-,TRBV5-1,CASSLVRGVDPSTGELFF,TGCGCCAGCAGCTTGGTACGCGGGGTGGATCCCAGCACCGGGGAGCTGTTTTTT
-,TRBJ2-2,-,TRBV6-5,CASSIRGGELFF,TGTGCCAGCAGTATCCGGGGCGGGGAGCTGTTTTTT
once,TRBJ1-1,-,TRBV30,CAWSPGRGAEAFF,TGTGCCTGGAGCCCCGGGCGGGGCGCTGAAGCTTTCTTT
few,TRBJ1-1,-,TRBV4-3,CASSARTNTEAFF,TGCGCCAGCAGCGCCAGAACGAACACTGAAGCTTTCTTT
-,TRBJ1-2,-,TRBV6-1,CASRTQGFEGYTF,TGTGCCAGCAGAACCCAGGGCTTCGAGGGCTACACCTTC
-,TRBJ2-2,-,TRBV5-4,CASSFWAVKSGGELFF,TGTGCCAGCAGCTTTTGGGCAGTGAAAAGTGGGGGGGAGCTGTTTTTT
-,TRBJ2-2,-,TRBV27,CASRALGPGTGELFF,TGTGCCAGCAGAGCACTGGGGCCTGGGACCGGGGAGCTGTTTTTT
-,TRBJ1-4,TRBD1,TRBV5-1,CASSLGQGAVGEKLFF,TGCGCCAGCAGCCTGGGACAGGGGGCCGTCGGTGAAAAACTGTTTTTT
-,TRBJ2-5,TRBD2,TRBV29-1,CSATSGGIQYQETQYF,TGCAGCGCAACTAGCGGGGGGATCCAGTACCAAGAGACCCAGTACTTC
-,TRBJ1-2,-,TRBV19,CASSLPRTMAGYTF,TGTGCCAGTAGTCTGCCGAGAACTATGGCTGGCTACACCTTC
-,TRBJ2-7,-,TRBV5-1,CASSFAEEQYF,TGCGCCAGCAGCTTTGCGGAGGAGCAGTACTTC
-,TRBJ1-1,-,TRBV9,CASSVGGHDTEAFF,TGTGCCAGCAGCGTAGGGGGCCACGACACTGAAGCTTTCTTT